This note documents a single T cell receptor (beta chain) sequence. The V segment lost 4 bases and the J segment 1 base; nucleotides outside the gene matches: 8. Germline CDR1 SGDLS, CDR2 YYNGEE. This CDR3 has 15 residues. The record originates from a study of technical replicates of blood from a few donors. This table comes from immunoSEQ multiplex PCR, and its TCRdb copy is limited to in-frame clones, with some not included. The sample holds 45,000 to 55,000 clones, approximately 95% seen once. Sequencing input: T cells isolated from PBMCs. The source of this sequence is a human donor in good health. V is TRBV9 and J is TRBJ2-7, with 7 positions matching TRBD2. Here the CDR3 reads CASSLTSAPSYEQYF. The CDR3 DNA is TGTGCCAGCAGCCTTACTAGCGCCCCGTCCTACGAGCAGTACTTC.